The following is a T cell receptor beta chain sequence with its context. What it binds is unknown. Its ends do not fully match the called genes, so a read error is possible. Then a second PCR, running roughly 7 to 11 cycles, was carried out with a sample-barcoded 5' primer and a J-beta primer mix. Every molecule of cDNA carried a tag from a template-switch adaptor with 12 random nucleotides. Every sample returned 2.5 million or more CDR3-containing paired-end reads. MiXCR, applied by TCRdb to the 5' RACE reads, yields one record per CDR3 protein. This sample yields over 1,500,000 distinct CDR3 sequences, of which 30% to 40% are seen a single time; 20% to 25% belongs to the top ten. This specimen belongs to a study of blood T cells in healthy people across ages. The study, taken as a whole, reports: There was a strong correlation between TCR beta diversity and naive T cell percentage.

CDR1 is SEHNR, CDR2 FQNEAQ, per germline (reference sequence). The CDR3 has 13 residues. Sequenced sample: blood. This TCR was recovered from a human donor in good health. The V call is TRBV7-9, the J call TRBJ1-4; no clear D. CDR3 protein: CASSLRANEKRFF. The CDR3 bases are TGTGCCAGCAGCTTACGGGCAAATGAAAAACGGTTTTTT. Together with reference TRBV7-9 and TRBJ1-4, the CDR3 gives the full variable domain: DTGVSQNPRHKITKRGQNVTFRCDPISEHNRLYWYRQTLGQGPEFLTYFQNEAQLEKSRLLSDRFSAERPKGSFSTLEIQRTEQGDSAMYLCASSLRANEKRFFGSGTQLSVL.